What follows are 19 T cell receptor beta chains derived from one specimen sequenced in a study of vaccination and CD4 T cells after COVID-19. For these TCRs, the target antigens are not known. Sequencing of DNA taken from cultured CD4+ T cells relied on the Oncomine TCR Beta short-read assay. TCRdb ran MiXCR on the PCR reads and lists one entry per CDR3 protein. The table shows several thousand distinct CDR3 sequences, with 25% to 35% occurring only once. This sample's treatment: approximately 10-day PBMC culture with coronavirus spike peptide pools or control peptides (ViraFEST assay). Sequenced input: cultured CD4+ T cells from blood. The receptors derive from a human donor with COVID-19.

This chain connects TRBV27 to TRBJ1-6; no firm D call. Looked up from germline, CDR1 is MNHEY and CDR2 is SMNVEV (reference sequence). V shed 2 bases and J shed 3 bases, with 11 bases lying between them. CDR3 length: 16 amino acids. The CDR3: CASSLIKGYYNSPLHF. The CDR3 region has the DNA TGTGCCAGCAGTTTAATCAAGGGATACTATAATTCACCCCTCCACTTT.

The chain links TRBV2 to TRBJ1-6; D unresolved. V gave up 3 bases and J gave up 6 bases, with 12 bases separating them. The germline V gene encodes CDR1 SNHLY and CDR2 FYNNEI. The CDR3 consists of 15 residues. The CDR3 DNA is TGTGCCAGCAGTGACCCGGGGAGTAGTAATTCACCCCTCCACTTT. Translation gives CASSDPGSSNSPLHF. Supplemented by reference TRBV2 and TRBJ1-6, the full variable domain reads EPEVTQTPSHQVTQMGQEVILRCVPISNHLYFYWYRQILGQKVEFLVSFYNNEISEKSEIFDDQFSVERPDGSNFTLKIRSTKLEDSAMYFCASSDPGSSNSPLHFGNGTRLTVT.

This clonotype has more than one count but fewer than ten. V gene TRBV6-1 combines with J gene TRBJ2-1; weak D call: TRBD2 (6 bases). With 5 bases removed from V and 8 bases from J, the gap between germline ends came to 19 bases. The CDR3 sequence is 15 residues long. CDR1 MNHNS and CDR2 SASEGT come from the germline V gene. CDR3: CASSPRGWNWYEQFF. The CDR3 DNA is TGTGCCAGCAGTCCCCGGGGGTGGAATTGGTATGAGCAGTTCTTC.

The chain recombines TRBV20-1 with TRBJ2-1; D may be TRBD2 (5 bases). The CDR3 has 12 amino acids. Germline-derived CDR1 and CDR2 are DFQATT and SNEGSKA (reference sequence). Trimming pared 5 bases from V and 7 bases from J, leaving 12 bases between. CDR3 sequence: CSASSTGNEQFF. The CDR3 bases are TGCAGTGCTTCTTCGACGGGGAATGAGCAGTTCTTC.

This clonotype was counted only a few times. The J gene is TRBJ2-2, the V gene TRBV20-1; no firm D call. The CDR3 totals 13 residues. The V gene lost 2 bases and the J gene lost 8 bases, with 12 bases spanning the gap. Looked up from germline, CDR1 is DFQATT and CDR2 is SNEGSKA (reference sequence). CDR3 DNA sequence: TGCAGTGCTAGACTTGTTACGTCTGGGGAGCTGTTTTTT. Its translation: CSARLVTSGELFF.

CDR3 sequence reads: CASSGTDTEAFF. The CDR3 DNA follows: TGCGCCAGCAGTGGGACAGACACTGAAGCTTTCTTT. The chain employs TRBV10-2 and TRBJ1-1; maybe TRBD1 (6 bases). The CDR3 has 12 amino acids. V was trimmed by 4 bases and J by 3 bases, leaving 6 bases between them. CDR1 WSHSY and CDR2 SAAADI come from the germline V gene.

The genes are TRBV19 and TRBJ1-3, with D perhaps TRBD1 (5 bases). The V gene's germline CDR1 is LNHDA and CDR2 SQIVND (reference sequence). The CDR3 loop spans 14 amino acids. The ends were cut back, 3 bases at V and 4 bases at J, with 10 bases in the middle. The CDR3 nucleotides read TGTGCCAGTAGTATGGCAGGGCCCGGAAACACCATATATTTT. It specifies CASSMAGPGNTIYF.

The chain links TRBV5-4 to TRBJ1-1; perhaps TRBD1 as D (5 bases). From germline, CDR1 is SGHNT and CDR2 YYREEE (reference sequence). The CDR3 runs 15 residues. V was cut by 0 bases and J by 1 base, with 10 bases left in between. CDR3 DNA: TGTGCCAGCAGCTTGGATAGGGGAGGGAACACTGAAGCTTTCTTT. It is translated as CASSLDRGGNTEAFF.

The chain links TRBV5-4 to TRBJ1-4; a possible D gene is TRBD1 (5 bases). This CDR3 has 15 residues. Germline assignment: CDR1 SGHNT and CDR2 YYREEE (reference sequence). Deletions cut 3 bases from V and 1 base from J, with 10 bases between. The chain's CDR3 is CASSSDSETNEKLFF. Written as DNA, the CDR3 is TGTGCCAGCAGCTCCGACAGTGAAACTAATGAAAAACTGTTTTTT.

This clonotype was seen a few times. V and J are TRBV27 and TRBJ1-1; 8 bases match TRBD1. CDR3 size: 13 residues. Germline V gene lookup returns CDR1 MNHEY and CDR2 SMNVEV (reference sequence). Losses at the gene ends were 11 bases for V and 1 base for J; bases not matched to a gene: 6. CDR3 nucleotide sequence: TGTGCCTCCAGGACAGGGCCGAACACTGAAGCTTTCTTT. Encoded protein: CASRTGPNTEAFF.

The rearrangement joins TRBV6-4 to TRBJ2-3, with D perhaps TRBD1 or TRBD2 (5 bases each). Germline CDR1 MRHNA, CDR2 SNTAGT. V lost 2 bases and J 9 bases, leaving 12 bases between the germline ends. The CDR3 consists of 13 residues. DNA of the CDR3: TGTGCCAGCAGTGACGGAGAGGGGTACACGCAGTATTTT. Its protein product is CASSDGEGYTQYF.

This clonotype came up a few times. The chain combines TRBV6-2 or TRBV6-3 with TRBJ1-1; 7 bases are a match to TRBD1. The CDR3 loop spans 11 amino acids. J lost 11 bases, V lost 4 bases, and 4 bases had no gene match. Germline CDR1 reads MNHEY; CDR2 reads SVGEGT. The CDR3 spells CASSLGTAAFF. Written as DNA, the CDR3 is TGTGCCAGCAGTTTGGGGACAGCCGCTTTCTTT.

This clonotype has more than one count but fewer than ten. The rearrangement links TRBV15 to TRBJ1-1; D ambiguous. Looked up from germline, CDR1 is LNHNV and CDR2 is YYDKDF (reference sequence). The CDR3 covers 14 residues. Trimming removed 1 base at V and 3 bases at J, with 9 bases between. CDR3 loop: CATSRGVLDTEAFF. The CDR3 coding sequence is TGTGCCACCAGCAGAGGGGTATTGGACACTGAAGCTTTCTTT.

There are a few counts of this clonotype. This sequence joins TRBV7-6 and TRBJ2-5; TRBD2 is a possible D gene (6 bases). Per germline, CDR1 SGHVS and CDR2 FNYEAQ. With 7 bases removed from V and 5 bases from J, the gap between germline ends came to 14 bases. This CDR3 is 13 amino acids long. CDR3 region: CASTLAGRETQYF. The CDR3 nucleotides are TGTGCCAGCACCCTGGCGGGGAGGGAGACCCAGTACTTC.

The chain recombines TRBV7-2 with TRBJ2-5; D not resolved. The CDR3 runs to 12 residues. Germline CDR1 and CDR2: SGHTA and FQGNSA. The ends were cut back, 5 bases at V and 5 bases at J, with 9 bases in the middle. The DNA of the CDR3 is TGTGCCAGCAGCCGGCCGAGGGAGACCCAGTACTTC. It yields the protein CASSRPRETQYF.

The chain has TRBV25-1 and TRBJ1-2; no firm D call. The CDR3 is 11 amino acids. V was pared by 5 bases and J by 4 bases, with 5 bases between. Germline V gene sequence: CDR1 MGHDK, CDR2 SYGVNS. The CDR3 DNA reads as TGTGCCAGCAGTACGATCTATGGCTACACCTTC. It encodes CASSTIYGYTF.

Comments on this clonotype: At one end, the junction sequence differs from germline, possibly due to a read error. The chain recombines TRBV6-1 with TRBJ1-5; D ambiguous. Germline assignment: CDR1 MNHNS and CDR2 SASEGT. The CDR3 sequence is 15 residues long. CDR3 in amino acids: CASRPFRESNRPQHF. The CDR3 DNA follows: TGTGCCAGCAGGCCCTTCCGGGAAAGCAATCGGCCCCAGCATTTT.

This clonotype turned up a few times. The rearrangement uses TRBV7-9 and TRBJ2-5, with 9 bases lining up with TRBD1. The CDR3 loop spans 13 amino acids. Trimming at V came to 4 bases and at J to 5 bases, leaving 2 bases not matched to a gene. CDR1 is SEHNR and CDR2 is FQNEAQ in the germline V gene (reference sequence). DNA for the CDR3: TGTGCCAGCAGCTCCGGGACAGGGGAGACCCAGTACTTC. This sequence encodes CASSSGTGETQYF.

The V call is TRBV29-1, the J call TRBJ2-2; 7 positions agree with TRBD1. CDR3 length: 13 amino acids. J gave up 6 bases and V 3 bases, and 4 bases lay outside the gene matches. From germline, CDR1 is SQVTM and CDR2 ANQGSEA. CDR3 bases: TGCAGCGTTGATTACCAGGGGGCCGGGGAGCTGTTTTTT. It specifies CSVDYQGAGELFF.